This entry is about one T cell receptor (beta chain). This sample stems from a study of blood T cell repertoires in COVID-19. Looking at the study overall: The study drew acute and convalescent COVID-19 samples from the United States, Italy and Spain. PBMCs, B-cell-depleted T cells, or T cells provided the cDNA or gDNA that made up the material.

As originally analysed: How many nucleated cells were present was estimated from reference gene primer amplification. Libraries were prepared by immunoSEQ multiplex PCR; TCRdb keeps only in-frame clonotypes and omits some of them. The DNA gave D and trimming, while V, J and clone size come from that table. Of about 280,000 clones in the sample, under 90% are singletons; the top ten hold 0.94%. V lost 4 bases, J lost 0 bases, and 7 bases lay in between. The CDR3 is made up of 14 amino acids. Germline CDR1 is SEHNR and CDR2 is FQNEAQ (reference sequence). The origin of this receptor is a woman aged 40 to 49 who had recovered from COVID-19. V gene TRBV7-9 combines with J gene TRBJ1-3, with D perhaps TRBD1 (5 bases). Sequencing was carried out using peripheral blood. CDR3 coding DNA: TGTGCCAGCAGCTCGACAGCCTCTGGAAACACCATATATTTT. Protein: CASSSTASGNTIYF.